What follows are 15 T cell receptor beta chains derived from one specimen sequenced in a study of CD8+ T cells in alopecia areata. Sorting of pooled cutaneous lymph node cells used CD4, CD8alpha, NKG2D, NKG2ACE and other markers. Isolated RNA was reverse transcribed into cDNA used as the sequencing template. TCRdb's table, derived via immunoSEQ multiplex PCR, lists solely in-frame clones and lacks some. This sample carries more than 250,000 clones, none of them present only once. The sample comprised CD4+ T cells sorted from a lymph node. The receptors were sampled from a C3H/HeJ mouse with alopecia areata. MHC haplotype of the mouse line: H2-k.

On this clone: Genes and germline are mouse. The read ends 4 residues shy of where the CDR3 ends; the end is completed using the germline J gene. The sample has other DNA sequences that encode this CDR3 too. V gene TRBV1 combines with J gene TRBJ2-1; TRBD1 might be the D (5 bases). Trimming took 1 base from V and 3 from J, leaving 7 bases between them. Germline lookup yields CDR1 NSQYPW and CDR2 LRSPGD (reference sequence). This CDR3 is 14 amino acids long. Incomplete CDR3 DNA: TGCACCTGCAGTGCAGGGACAATCTATGCT. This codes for CTCSAGTIYA. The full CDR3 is CTCSAGTIYAEQFF.

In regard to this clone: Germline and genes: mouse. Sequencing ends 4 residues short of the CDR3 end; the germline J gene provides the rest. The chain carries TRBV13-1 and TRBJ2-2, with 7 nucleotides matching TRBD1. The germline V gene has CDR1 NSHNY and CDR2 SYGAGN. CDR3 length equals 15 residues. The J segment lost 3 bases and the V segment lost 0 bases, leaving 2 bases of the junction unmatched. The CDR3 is CASSDVQGDTGQLYF. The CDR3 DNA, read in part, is TGTGCCAGCAGTGATGTCCAGGGGGACACCGGG.

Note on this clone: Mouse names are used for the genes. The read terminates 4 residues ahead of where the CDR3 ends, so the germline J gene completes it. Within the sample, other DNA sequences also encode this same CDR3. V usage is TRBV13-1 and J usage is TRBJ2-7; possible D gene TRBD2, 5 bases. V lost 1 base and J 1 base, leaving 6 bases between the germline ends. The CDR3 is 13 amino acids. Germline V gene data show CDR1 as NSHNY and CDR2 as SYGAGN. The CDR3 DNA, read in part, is TGTGCCAGCAGTGATTTGGGGTCCTAT. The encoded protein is CASSDLGSY. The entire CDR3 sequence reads CASSDLGSYEQYF.

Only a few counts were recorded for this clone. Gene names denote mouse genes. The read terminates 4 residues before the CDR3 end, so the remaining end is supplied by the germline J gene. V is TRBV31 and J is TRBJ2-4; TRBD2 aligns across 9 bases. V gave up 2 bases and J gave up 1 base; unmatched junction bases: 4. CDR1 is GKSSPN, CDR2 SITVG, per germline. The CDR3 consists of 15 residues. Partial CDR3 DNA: TGTGCCTGGAGTGGACTGGGGATGGGTCAAAAC. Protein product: CAWSGLGMGQN. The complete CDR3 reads CAWSGLGMGQNTLYF. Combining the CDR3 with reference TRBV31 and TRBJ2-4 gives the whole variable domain AQTIHQWPVAEIKAVGSPLSLGCTIKGKSSPNLYWYWQATGGTLQQLFYSITVGQVESVVQLNLSASRPKDDQFILSTEKLLLSHSGFYLCAWSGLGMGQNTLYFGAGTRLSVL.

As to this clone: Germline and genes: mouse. Partial CDR3 DNA: TGTGCAAGCAGCTTACGACAGAACCATTCCTATAATTCGCCC. The encoded protein is CASSLRQNHSYNSP. The entire CDR3 is CASSLRQNHSYNSPLYF. The chain links TRBV16 to TRBJ1-6; the D gene is possibly TRBD1 (5 bases). Sequencing ends 3 residues short of the CDR3 end; the germline J gene provides the rest. TRBJ1-6 is sorted into the ORF group, with uncertain function. The CDR3 loop spans 17 amino acids. Germline V CDR1 and CDR2: SGHSA, FRNQAP. V gave up 2 bases and J gave up 0 bases, with 11 bases separating them.

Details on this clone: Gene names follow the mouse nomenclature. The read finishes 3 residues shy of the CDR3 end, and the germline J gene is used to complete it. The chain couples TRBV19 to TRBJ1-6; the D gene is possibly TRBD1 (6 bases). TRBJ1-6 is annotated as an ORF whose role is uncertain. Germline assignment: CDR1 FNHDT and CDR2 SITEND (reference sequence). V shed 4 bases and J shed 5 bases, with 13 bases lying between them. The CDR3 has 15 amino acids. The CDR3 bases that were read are TGTGCCAGCAGTGCCTCCGGGACAAATAATTCGCCC. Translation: CASSASGTNNSP. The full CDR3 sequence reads CASSASGTNNSPLYF.

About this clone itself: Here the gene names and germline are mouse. The covered CDR3 bases are TGTGCCAGCAGTATTCCGACAGGGAACTATAATTCGCCC. It yields the protein CASSIPTGNYNSP. The complete CDR3 sequence is CASSIPTGNYNSPLYF. This chain uses TRBV19 with TRBJ1-6; 7 bases are a match to TRBD1. The read falls 3 residues short of the CDR3 end, and the missing part is taken from the germline J gene. TRBJ1-6 is an ORF for which the function is uncertain. The germline CDR1 and CDR2 sequences are FNHDT and SITEND (reference sequence). This CDR3 spans 16 amino acids. Trimming took 2 bases from V and 3 from J; bases not matched to a gene: 5.

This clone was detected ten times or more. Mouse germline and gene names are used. The DNA read from the CDR3 is TGTGCCAGCAGTGGGGGACTGGGGTCTAGTGCAGAA. The encoded protein is CASSGGLGSSAE. The CDR3 in its entirety is CASSGGLGSSAETLYF. V gene TRBV13-1 combines with J gene TRBJ2-3; 10 positions agree with TRBD2. The read comes to an end 4 residues before the CDR3 does, leaving the germline J gene to fill in the end. Germline-derived CDR1 and CDR2 are NSHNY and SYGAGN. The CDR3 length is 16 residues. V trimming: 3 bases; J trimming: 0 bases; junction bases outside the gene matches: 4.

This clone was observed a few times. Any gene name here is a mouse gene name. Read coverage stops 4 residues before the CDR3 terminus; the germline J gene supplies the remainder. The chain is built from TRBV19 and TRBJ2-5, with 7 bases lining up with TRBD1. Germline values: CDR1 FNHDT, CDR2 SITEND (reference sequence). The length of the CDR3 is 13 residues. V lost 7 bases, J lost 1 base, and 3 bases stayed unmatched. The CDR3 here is CASAGTDQDTQYF. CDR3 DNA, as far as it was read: TGTGCCAGCGCCGGGACAGACCAAGAC.

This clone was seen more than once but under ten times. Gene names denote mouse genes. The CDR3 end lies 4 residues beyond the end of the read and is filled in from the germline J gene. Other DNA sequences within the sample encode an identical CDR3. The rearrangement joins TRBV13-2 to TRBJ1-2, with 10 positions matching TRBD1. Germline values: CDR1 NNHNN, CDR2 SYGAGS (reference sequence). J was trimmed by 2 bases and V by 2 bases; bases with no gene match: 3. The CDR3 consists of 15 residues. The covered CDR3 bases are TGTGCCAGCGGTGACCCGGGACAGGGGAACTCC. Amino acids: CASGDPGQGNS. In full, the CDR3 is CASGDPGQGNSDYTF.

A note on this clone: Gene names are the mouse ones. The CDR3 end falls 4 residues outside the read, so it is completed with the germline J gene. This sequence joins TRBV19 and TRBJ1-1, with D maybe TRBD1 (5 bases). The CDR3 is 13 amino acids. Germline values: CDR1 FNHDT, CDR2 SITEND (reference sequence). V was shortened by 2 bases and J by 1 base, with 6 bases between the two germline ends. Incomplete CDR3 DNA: TGTGCCAGCAGTATGACAGAAAACACA. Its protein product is CASSMTENT. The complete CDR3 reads CASSMTENTEVFF.

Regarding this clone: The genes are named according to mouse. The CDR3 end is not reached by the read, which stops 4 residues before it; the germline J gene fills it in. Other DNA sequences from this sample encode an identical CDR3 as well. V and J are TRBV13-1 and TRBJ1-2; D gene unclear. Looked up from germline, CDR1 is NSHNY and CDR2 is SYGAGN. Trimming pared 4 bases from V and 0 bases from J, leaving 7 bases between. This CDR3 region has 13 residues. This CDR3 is CASSRQANSDYTF. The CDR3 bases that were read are TGTGCCAGCAGTCGGCAGGCAAACTCC.

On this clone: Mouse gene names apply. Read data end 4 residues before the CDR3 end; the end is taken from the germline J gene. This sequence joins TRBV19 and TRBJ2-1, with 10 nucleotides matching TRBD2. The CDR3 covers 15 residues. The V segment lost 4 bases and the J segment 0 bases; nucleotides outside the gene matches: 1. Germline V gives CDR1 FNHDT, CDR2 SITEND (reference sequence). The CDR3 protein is CASSGLGVNYAEQFF. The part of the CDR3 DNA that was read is TGTGCCAGCAGTGGACTGGGGGTTAACTATGCT.

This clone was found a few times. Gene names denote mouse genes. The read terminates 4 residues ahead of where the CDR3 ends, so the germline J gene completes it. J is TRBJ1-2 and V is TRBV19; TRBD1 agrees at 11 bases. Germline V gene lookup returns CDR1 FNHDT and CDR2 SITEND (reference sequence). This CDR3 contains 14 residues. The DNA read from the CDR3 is TGTGCCAGCAGTATAGGGGACAGGGGGGCC. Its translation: CASSIGDRGA. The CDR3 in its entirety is CASSIGDRGADYTF.

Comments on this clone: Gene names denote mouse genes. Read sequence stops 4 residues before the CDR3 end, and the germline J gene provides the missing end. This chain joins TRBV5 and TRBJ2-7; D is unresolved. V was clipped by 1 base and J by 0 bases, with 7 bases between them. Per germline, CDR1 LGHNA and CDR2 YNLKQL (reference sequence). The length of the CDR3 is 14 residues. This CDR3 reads CASSQVQSSYEQYF. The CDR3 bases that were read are TGTGCCAGCAGCCAAGTACAAAGCTCCTAT.